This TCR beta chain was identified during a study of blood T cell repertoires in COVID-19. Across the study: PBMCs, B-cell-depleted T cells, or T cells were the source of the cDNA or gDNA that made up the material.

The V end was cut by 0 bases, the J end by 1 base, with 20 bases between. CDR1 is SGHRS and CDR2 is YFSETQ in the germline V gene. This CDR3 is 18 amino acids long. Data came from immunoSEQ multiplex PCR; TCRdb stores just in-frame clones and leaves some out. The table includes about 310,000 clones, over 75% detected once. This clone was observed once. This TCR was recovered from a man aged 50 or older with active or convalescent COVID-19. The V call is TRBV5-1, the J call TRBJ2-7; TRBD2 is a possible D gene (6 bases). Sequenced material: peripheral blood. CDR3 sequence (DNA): TGCGCCAGCAGCTTGGGGCCTGTGGGAGGACTGCAATCCTACGAGCAGTACTTC. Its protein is CASSLGPVGGLQSYEQYF.